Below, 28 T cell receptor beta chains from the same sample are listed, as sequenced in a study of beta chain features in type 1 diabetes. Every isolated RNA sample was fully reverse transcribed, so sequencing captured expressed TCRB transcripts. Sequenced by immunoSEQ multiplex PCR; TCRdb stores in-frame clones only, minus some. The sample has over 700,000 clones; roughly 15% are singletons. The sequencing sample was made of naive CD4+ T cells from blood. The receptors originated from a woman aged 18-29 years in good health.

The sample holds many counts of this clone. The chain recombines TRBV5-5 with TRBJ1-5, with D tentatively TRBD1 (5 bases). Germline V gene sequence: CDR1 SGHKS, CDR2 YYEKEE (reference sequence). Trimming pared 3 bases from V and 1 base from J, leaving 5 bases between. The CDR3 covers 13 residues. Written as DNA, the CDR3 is TGTGCCAGCAGCTACAGGAGCAATCAGCCCCAGCATTTT. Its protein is CASSYRSNQPQHF.

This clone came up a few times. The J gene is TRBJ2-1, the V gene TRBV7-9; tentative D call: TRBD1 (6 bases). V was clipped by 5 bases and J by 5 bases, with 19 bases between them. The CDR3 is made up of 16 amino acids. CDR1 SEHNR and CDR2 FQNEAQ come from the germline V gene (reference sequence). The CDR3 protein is CASSPLWTETHNEQFF. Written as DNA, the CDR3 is TGTGCCAGCAGCCCGTTGTGGACAGAGACCCACAATGAGCAGTTCTTC.

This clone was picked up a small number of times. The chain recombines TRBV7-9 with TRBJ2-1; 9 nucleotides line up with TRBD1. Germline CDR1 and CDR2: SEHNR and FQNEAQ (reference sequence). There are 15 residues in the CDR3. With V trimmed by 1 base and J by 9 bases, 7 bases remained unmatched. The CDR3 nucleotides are TGTGCCAGCAGCTTAGGGGACAGGGAAGTTGGTGAGCAGTTCTTC. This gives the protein CASSLGDREVGEQFF. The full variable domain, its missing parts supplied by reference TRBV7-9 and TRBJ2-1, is DTGVSQNPRHKITKRGQNVTFRCDPISEHNRLYWYRQTLGQGPEFLTYFQNEAQLEKSRLLSDRFSAERPKGSFSTLEIQRTEQGDSAMYLCASSLGDREVGEQFFGPGTRLTVL.

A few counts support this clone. The CDR3 sequence is CSVEGARTSYNEQFF. The CDR3 nucleotides are TGCAGCGTTGAGGGTGCCAGAACCTCCTACAATGAGCAGTTCTTC. V gene TRBV29-1 combines with J gene TRBJ2-1; D is ambiguous. Germline V gives CDR1 SQVTM, CDR2 ANQGSEA. The CDR3 extends over 15 amino acids. V was pared by 3 bases and J by 0 bases, with 12 bases between.

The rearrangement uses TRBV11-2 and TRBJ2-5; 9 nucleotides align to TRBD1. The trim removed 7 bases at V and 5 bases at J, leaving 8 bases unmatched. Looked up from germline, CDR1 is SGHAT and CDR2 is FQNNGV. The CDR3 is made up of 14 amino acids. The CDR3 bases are TGTGCCAGCACCTGGGACAGGGCCTATGAGACCCAGTACTTC. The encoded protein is CASTWDRAYETQYF.

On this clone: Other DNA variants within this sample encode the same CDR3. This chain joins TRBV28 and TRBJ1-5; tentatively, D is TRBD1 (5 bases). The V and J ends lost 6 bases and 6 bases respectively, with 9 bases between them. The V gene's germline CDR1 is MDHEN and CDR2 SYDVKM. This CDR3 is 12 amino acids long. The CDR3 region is CASRGVSQPQHF. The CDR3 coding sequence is TGTGCCAGCAGGGGGGTTTCTCAGCCCCAGCATTTT.

The CDR3 coding sequence is TGTGCCAGCAGACCACGACAGGGGGCGTACAATGAGCAGTTCTTC. It specifies CASRPRQGAYNEQFF. The chain uses TRBV7-2 and TRBJ2-1, with 10 bases aligning to TRBD1. The germline V gene encodes CDR1 SGHTA and CDR2 FQGNSA. The CDR3 runs to 15 residues. The J segment lost 4 bases and the V segment lost 6 bases, leaving 6 bases of the junction unmatched.

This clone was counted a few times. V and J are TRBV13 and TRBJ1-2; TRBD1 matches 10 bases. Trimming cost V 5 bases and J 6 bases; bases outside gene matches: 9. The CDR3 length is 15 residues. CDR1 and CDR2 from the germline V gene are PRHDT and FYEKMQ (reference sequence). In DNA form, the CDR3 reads TGTGCCAGCAGCACCCGAGACAGGGGGCTCAATGGCTACACCTTC. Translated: CASSTRDRGLNGYTF.

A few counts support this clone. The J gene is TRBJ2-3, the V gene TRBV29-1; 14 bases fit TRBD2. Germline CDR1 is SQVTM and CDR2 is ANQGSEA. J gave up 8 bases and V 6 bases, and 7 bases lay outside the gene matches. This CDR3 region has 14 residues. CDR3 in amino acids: CSVKGTSGRATQYF. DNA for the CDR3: TGCAGCGTAAAAGGGACTAGCGGGAGAGCTACGCAGTATTTT.

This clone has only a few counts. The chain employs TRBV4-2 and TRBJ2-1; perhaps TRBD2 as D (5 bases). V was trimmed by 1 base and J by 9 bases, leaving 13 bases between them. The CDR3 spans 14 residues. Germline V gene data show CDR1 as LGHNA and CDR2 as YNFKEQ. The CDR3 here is CASSQGRRGSEQFF. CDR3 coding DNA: TGTGCCAGCAGCCAAGGGAGGAGAGGTAGTGAGCAGTTCTTC.

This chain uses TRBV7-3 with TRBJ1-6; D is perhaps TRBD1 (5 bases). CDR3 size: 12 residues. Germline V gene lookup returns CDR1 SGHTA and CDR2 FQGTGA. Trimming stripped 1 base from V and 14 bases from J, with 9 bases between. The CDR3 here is CASSLNQGTLHF. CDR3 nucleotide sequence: TGTGCCAGCAGCTTAAATCAGGGCACCCTCCACTTT.

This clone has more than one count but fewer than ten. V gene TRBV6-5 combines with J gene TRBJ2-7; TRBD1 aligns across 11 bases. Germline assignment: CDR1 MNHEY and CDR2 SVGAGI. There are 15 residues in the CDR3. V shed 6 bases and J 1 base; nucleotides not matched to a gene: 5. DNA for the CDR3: TGTGCCAGCAGGTGGACAGGGGGCGCTTCCTACGAGCAGTACTTC. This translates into CASRWTGGASYEQYF.

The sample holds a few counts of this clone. The CDR3 sequence: CAISEGTTSGRGIDTQYF. The CDR3 DNA sequence: TGTGCCATCAGTGAGGGGACTACCAGCGGTCGAGGAATAGATACGCAGTATTTT. This chain joins TRBV10-3 and TRBJ2-3, with 7 bases lining up with TRBD2. Germline-derived CDR1 and CDR2 are ENHRY and SYGVKD. The ends lost 2 bases at V and 5 bases at J; junction bases unmatched: 16. The CDR3 is 18 amino acids.

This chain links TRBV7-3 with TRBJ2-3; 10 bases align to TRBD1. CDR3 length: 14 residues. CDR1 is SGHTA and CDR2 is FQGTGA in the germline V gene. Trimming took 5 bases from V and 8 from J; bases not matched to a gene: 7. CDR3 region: CASSNWTGGGTQYF. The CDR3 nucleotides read TGTGCCAGCAGCAACTGGACAGGGGGAGGTACGCAGTATTTT. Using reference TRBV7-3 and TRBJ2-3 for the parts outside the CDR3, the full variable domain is GAGVSQTPSNKVTEKGKYVELRCDPISGHTALYWYRQSLGQGPEFLIYFQGTGAADDSGLPNDRFFAVRPEGSVSTLKIQRTERGDSAVYLCASSNWTGGGTQYFGPGTRLTVL.

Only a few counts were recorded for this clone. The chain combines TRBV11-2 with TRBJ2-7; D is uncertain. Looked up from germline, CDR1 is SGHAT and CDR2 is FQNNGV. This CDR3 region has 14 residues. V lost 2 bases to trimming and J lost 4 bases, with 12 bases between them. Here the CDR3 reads CASSLRVRSYEQYF. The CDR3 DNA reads TGTGCCAGCAGCTTACGCGTACGGTCGTACGAGCAGTACTTC.

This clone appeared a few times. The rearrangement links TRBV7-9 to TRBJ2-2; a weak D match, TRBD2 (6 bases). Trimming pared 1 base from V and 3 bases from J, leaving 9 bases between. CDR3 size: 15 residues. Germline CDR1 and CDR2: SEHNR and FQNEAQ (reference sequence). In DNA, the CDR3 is TGTGCCAGCAGCTTAGGGTCGGGGGACACCGGGGAGCTGTTTTTT. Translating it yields CASSLGSGDTGELFF. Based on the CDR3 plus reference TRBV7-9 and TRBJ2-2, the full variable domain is DTGVSQNPRHKITKRGQNVTFRCDPISEHNRLYWYRQTLGQGPEFLTYFQNEAQLEKSRLLSDRFSAERPKGSFSTLEIQRTEQGDSAMYLCASSLGSGDTGELFFGEGSRLTVL.

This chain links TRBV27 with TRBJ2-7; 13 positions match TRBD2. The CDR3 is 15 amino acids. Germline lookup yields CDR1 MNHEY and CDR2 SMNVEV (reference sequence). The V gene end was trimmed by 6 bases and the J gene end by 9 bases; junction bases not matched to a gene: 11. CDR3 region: CASRPDYRLAGGQYF. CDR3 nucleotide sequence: TGTGCCAGCAGACCCGATTATCGACTAGCGGGAGGGCAGTACTTC.

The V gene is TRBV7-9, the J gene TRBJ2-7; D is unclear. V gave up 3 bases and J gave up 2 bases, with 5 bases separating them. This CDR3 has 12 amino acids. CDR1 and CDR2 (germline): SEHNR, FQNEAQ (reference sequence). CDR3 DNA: TGTGCCAGCAGCTTTTCAACCTACGAGCAGTACTTC. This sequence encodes CASSFSTYEQYF. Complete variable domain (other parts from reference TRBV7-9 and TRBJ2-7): DTGVSQNPRHKITKRGQNVTFRCDPISEHNRLYWYRQTLGQGPEFLTYFQNEAQLEKSRLLSDRFSAERPKGSFSTLEIQRTEQGDSAMYLCASSFSTYEQYFGPGTRLTVT.

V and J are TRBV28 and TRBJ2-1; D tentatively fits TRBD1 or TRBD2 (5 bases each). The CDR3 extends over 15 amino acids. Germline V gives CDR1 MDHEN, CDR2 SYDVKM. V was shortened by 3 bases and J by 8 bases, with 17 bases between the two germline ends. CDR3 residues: CASSLRDLLGDEQFF. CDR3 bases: TGTGCCAGCAGTTTGAGGGACCTCCTAGGAGATGAGCAGTTCTTC.

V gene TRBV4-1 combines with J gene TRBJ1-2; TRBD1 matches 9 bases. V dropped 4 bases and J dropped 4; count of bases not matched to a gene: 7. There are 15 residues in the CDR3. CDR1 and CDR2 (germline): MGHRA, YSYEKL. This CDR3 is CASSLTSTGGYGYTF. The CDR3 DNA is TGCGCCAGCAGCCTCACGTCGACAGGGGGCTATGGCTACACCTTC.

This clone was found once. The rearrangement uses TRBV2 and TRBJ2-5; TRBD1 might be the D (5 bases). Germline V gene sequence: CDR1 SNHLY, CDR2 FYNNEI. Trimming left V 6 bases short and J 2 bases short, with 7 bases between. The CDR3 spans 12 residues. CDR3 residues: CASRTEQETQYF. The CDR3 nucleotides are TGTGCCAGCAGGACAGAACAAGAGACCCAGTACTTC.

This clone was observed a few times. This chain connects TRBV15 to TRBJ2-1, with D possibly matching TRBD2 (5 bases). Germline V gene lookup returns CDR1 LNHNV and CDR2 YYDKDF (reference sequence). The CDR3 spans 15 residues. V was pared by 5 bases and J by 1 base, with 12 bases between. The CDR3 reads CATSARRDSYNEQFF. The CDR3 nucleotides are TGTGCCACCAGCGCCCGTCGGGATTCCTACAATGAGCAGTTCTTC.

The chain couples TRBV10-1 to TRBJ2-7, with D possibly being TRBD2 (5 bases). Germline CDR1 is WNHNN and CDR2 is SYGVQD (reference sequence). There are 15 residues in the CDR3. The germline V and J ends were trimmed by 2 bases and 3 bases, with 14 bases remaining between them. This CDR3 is CASSEGRGKNYEQYF. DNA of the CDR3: TGCGCCAGCAGTGAGGGCCGGGGAAAGAACTACGAGCAGTACTTC.

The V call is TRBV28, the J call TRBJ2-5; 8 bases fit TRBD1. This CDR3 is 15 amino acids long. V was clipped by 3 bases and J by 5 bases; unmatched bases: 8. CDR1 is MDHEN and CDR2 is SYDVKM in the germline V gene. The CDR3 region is CASSFGGQGRETQYF. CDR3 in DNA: TGTGCCAGCAGTTTCGGAGGACAGGGTAGGGAGACCCAGTACTTC.

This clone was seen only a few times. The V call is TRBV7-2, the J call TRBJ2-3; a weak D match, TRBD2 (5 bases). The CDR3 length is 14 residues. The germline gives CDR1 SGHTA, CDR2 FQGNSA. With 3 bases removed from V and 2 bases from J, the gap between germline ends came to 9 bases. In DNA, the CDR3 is TGTGCCAGCAGCTTCAGCGGACCCACAGATACGCAGTATTTT. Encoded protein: CASSFSGPTDTQYF. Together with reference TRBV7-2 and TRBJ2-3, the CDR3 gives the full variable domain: GAGVSQSPSNKVTEKGKDVELRCDPISGHTALYWYRQSLGQGLEFLIYFQGNSAPDKSGLPSDRFSAERTGGSVSTLTIQRTQQEDSAVYLCASSFSGPTDTQYFGPGTRLTVL.

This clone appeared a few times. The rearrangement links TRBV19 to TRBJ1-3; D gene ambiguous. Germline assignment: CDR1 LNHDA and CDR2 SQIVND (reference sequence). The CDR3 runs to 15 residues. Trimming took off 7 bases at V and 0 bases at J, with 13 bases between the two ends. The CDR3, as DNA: TGTGCCAGTAACCACGGCAAGACCTCTGGAAACACCATATATTTT. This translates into CASNHGKTSGNTIYF.

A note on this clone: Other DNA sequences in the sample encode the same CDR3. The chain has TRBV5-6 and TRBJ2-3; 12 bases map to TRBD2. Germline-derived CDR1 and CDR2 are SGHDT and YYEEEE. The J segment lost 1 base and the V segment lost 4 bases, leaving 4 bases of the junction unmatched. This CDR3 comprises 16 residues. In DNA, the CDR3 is TGTGCCAGCAGCCTAAGACTAGCGGGAGGCACAGATACGCAGTATTTT. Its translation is CASSLRLAGGTDTQYF.

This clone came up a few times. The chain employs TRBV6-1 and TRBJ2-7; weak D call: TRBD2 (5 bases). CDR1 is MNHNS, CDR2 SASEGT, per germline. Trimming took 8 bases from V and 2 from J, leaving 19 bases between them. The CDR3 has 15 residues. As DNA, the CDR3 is TGTGCCAGCCTCATGACGGGATCTCGCGCCTACGAGCAGTACTTC. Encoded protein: CASLMTGSRAYEQYF.